A selection of T cell receptor beta chains follows, all from one sample in a study of early T cells in non-severe SARS-CoV-2 infection. TCRdb ran MiXCR on the 5' RACE reads and lists one entry per CDR3 protein. The profile shows tens of thousands of distinct CDR3 sequences, about a tenth of them singletons. Sample: whole blood. Source of these receptors: an adult who was a healthcare worker with PCR-confirmed SARS-CoV-2 infection or an uninfected control (not recorded which). Both conserved end residues are part of each CDR3. A D gene is named only where the DNA matches it firmly. Part of the rows lack a size; the others show once, few, many or a class for expanded clones.

clone size	V gene	J gene	D gene	CDR3 protein
many	TRBV7-9	TRBJ2-1	NA	CASSGPLYNEQFF
NA	TRBV30	TRBJ2-3	NA	CAWSVGASGTDTQYF
many	TRBV7-9	TRBJ2-7	TRBD1	CASGPGQGTGEQYF
NA	TRBV7-2	TRBJ2-7	TRBD2	CASSPSGTGGWQYF
NA	TRBV6-2/TRBV6-3	TRBJ1-1	NA	CASSYVSGGGTVNTEAFF
NA	TRBV5-6	TRBJ1-6	NA	CASSLGRDNSPLHF
NA	TRBV12-3/TRBV12-4	TRBJ2-7	TRBD2	CASSLAGLAGGPRQYF
few	TRBV4-2	TRBJ2-7	TRBD1	CASSHGQAYEQYF
NA	TRBV6-1	TRBJ2-7	TRBD1	CASRVLNDRAYEQYF
few	TRBV24-1	TRBJ2-2	NA	CATSGGRLTGELFF
NA	TRBV3-1	TRBJ2-5	NA	CASSPTDQETQYF
many	TRBV7-2	TRBJ1-3	NA	CASSSDRLTGNTIYF
many	TRBV29-1	TRBJ1-2	TRBD1	CSVGGGSRGPGYTF
NA	TRBV30	TRBJ1-2	NA	CAWSGGGAGYTF
many	TRBV10-3	TRBJ2-7	NA	CAIGPGRTYEQYF
many	TRBV24-1	TRBJ1-2	NA	CATSERLTGFYGYTF
many	TRBV12-3/TRBV12-4	TRBJ1-2	NA	CASSYGRLYGYTF
many	TRBV20-1	TRBJ2-2	NA	CSARVGGNTGELFF
many	TRBV2	TRBJ2-1	TRBD2	CASILSTSGYNEQFF
many	TRBV3-1	TRBJ2-3	TRBD2	CASSQGTSGGDTQYF
many	TRBV6-5	TRBJ2-3	NA	CASSYEGVYTDTQYF
few	TRBV7-9	TRBJ2-2	NA	CASSLIRVQETGELFF
many	TRBV12-3/TRBV12-4	TRBJ1-5	NA	CASSYPGNQPQHF
few	TRBV6-2/TRBV6-3	TRBJ2-1	NA	CASSYGGNEQFF
few	TRBV5-1	TRBJ1-5	NA	CASSFGGDQPQHF
few	TRBV3-1	TRBJ1-6	NA	CASSPRANSPLHF
few	TRBV6-2/TRBV6-3	TRBJ2-4	NA	CATEGGRDIQYF
many	TRBV18	TRBJ2-7	NA	CASSRTETYEQYF
few	TRBV3-1	TRBJ2-5	TRBD2	CASSQLLAGLGETQYF
few	TRBV10-3	TRBJ1-5	NA	CAISGSDQPQHF